This TCR beta chain was identified during a study of cytomegalovirus exposure and HLA in healthy donors (TCRdb year 2017). Background for the entire study: An earlier analysis of several hundred of the donors reported 250 to 300 Gb of sequence data and some 120 million unique TCR beta sequences from some 180 million T cells. Roughly 5 DR-DQ haplotypes were handled as single units for association and clustering, since linkage in the cohort was strong. The study aimed to test whether cataloging public T cell receptors could reveal signatures of past pathogen exposure. Alongside the repertoire data, information on donor age, sex, ethnicity and CMV serostatus was compiled. A later analysis re-examined previously published TCR beta repertoires from 500 to 700 donors and added high-resolution HLA genotyping to investigate patterns of TCR occurrence. Besides the first cohort of around 670 subjects, a separate validation cohort made up of over 95 different subjects was used. A later genetic analysis took genome-wide SNP genotypes for about three fifths of the 666 donors and used that subset as a discovery cohort. Every repertoire in the discovery cohort had been generated on one and the same sequencing platform. The study profiled the T cell repertoires of fewer than 850 subjects by immunosequencing and related them to cytomegalovirus serostatus. An early release covering roughly 640 HLA-typed donors comprised 250 to 350 gigabases of sequencing data and approximately 85 million unique TCR sequences. The number of typed donors differed by locus: 629-630 for A, B, C, DRB1 and DQB1; 522 for DQA1; some 590 for DPA1; and around 450 for DPB1. An earlier analysis of roughly 580 of the donors used high-throughput TCR beta sequencing to judge whether each TCR beta V gene segment behaved as functional or pseudogenic. Rather than drawing on any new phenotypic data, the later analysis identified candidate immune exposures from TCR beta sequences and the way those sequences occurred across donors. On average, roughly 250,000 unique TCR beta nucleotide sequences were sequenced per donor among 300 to 500 genotyped donors of the cohort, with about 17% of those sequences being non-productive. Of the roughly 400 genotyped donors, roughly 80% fell in the genetic ancestry cluster associated with self-reported Caucasian donors. HLA typing included class I and class II loci at four-digit resolution. To predict cytomegalovirus infection status, the study brought together high-throughput TCR immunosequencing, statistical association of individual TCRs with disease status, and machine learning.

Here is what the overall study found, with its caveats: In this cohort, only TCR beta chains were sequenced, and detectable features were limited by the absence of alpha or paired-chain data. The classifier was reported to diagnose cytomegalovirus status with high specificity and sensitivity in both the original and validation cohorts. The 87-base-pair reads could not distinguish some IMGT-functional V segments, including TRBV6-2 and TRBV6-3, so those segments were excluded. A further reported finding was that TCR beta sequences accurately predicted the HLA-A and HLA-B alleles for most subjects in the first cohort. A later genetic analysis reported fewer N-insertions in productive TCRs among donors in an Asian-associated ancestry cluster than the approximately 700-donor mean. An association between a missense DCLRE1C variant and V-gene and J-gene trimming of TCR beta chains was found in a later genetic analysis and replicated in an independent cohort. A later analysis found that HLA-associated TCR beta chains were more clonally expanded and had lower generation probabilities than equally common non-associated chains. A cluster of highly shared sequence variants was judged likely to be a technical artifact of the sequencing pipeline. The study gave a list of about 150 TCR beta chains associated with cytomegalovirus. In an earlier analysis of approximately 600 of the donors, most TCR beta V segments were observed in productive rearrangements about 90% or about 30% of the time, broadly matching IMGT annotations. In vitro tests confirmed that a few of the cytomegalovirus-associated TCR beta chains recognize cytomegalovirus antigens. According to a later analysis, most CMV-associated TCR beta chains appeared to be HLA-restricted, and the HLA associations seemed to be driven largely by CMV exposure. It was suggested by the authors that the approach could potentially be generalized to other disease states and immunological phenotypes. Correlated functional status among segregating V segments might reflect linkage disequilibrium, but an unknown experimental factor could not be ruled out. For the cohort, immune exposure information was limited to CMV serostatus. Presence/absence analyses assumed roughly uniform sequencing depth across donors, an assumption that may not hold. Over 15 rarely observed V segments, including chromosome 9 orphons, were excluded from the earlier analysis of 550 to 700 of the donors because counts were too low. In a later analysis, the rate of TCR association differed among HLA loci, with DRB1 alleles having the most associated TCRs and HLA-C alleles having the fewest. While some public TCRs were present in many individuals, most TCR sequences turned up only very rarely across donors. In a later analysis, several top co-occurrence clusters were reported to appear linked to parvovirus B19, influenza, CMV and Epstein-Barr virus. Because HLA typing was unavailable for some donors at each locus, only the typed subset was used in association tests. When HLA alleles, especially DR and DQ, strongly co-occurred, attributing TCR associations to individual alleles was difficult. A later analysis associated about 17,000 TCR beta sequences with specific HLA alleles at a false discovery rate of 0.05.

In total, just over 650 healthy bone marrow donors made up the cohort. All cohort members were sampled while nominally healthy, although unrecorded immune exposures were likely present. CMV serostatus was recorded as positive for around 300 and negative for about 55% of the roughly 670 cohort members, whereas no CMV serostatus was recorded for the donor in question. A peripheral blood sample was collected from each donor, and TCR beta sequencing was performed on peripheral blood mononuclear cells. The Qiagen DNeasy Blood Extraction Kit was used to extract genomic DNA from the blood cell samples. The germline V and J ends show losses of 6 bases and 4 bases respectively, and no gene match explains 4 bases of the junction. The CDR1 and CDR2 encoded by the germline V gene are SGHDN and FVKESK. CDR3 length: 13 amino acids, cysteine to phenylalanine. Only CDR3 DNA is held: 39 bases, read in frame from base 1.

The library was obtained by the immunoSEQ multiplex PCR assay. For the multiplex PCR, a mixture combining 60 forward primers for TCR Vbeta segments and 13 reverse primers for TCR Jbeta segments was used. A multiplex PCR assay on genomic DNA amplified the CDR3 region of rearranged TCR beta genes. The amplified TCR beta libraries were sequenced on the Illumina HiSeq System as 87-base-pair reads. Per the source publication's procedure: In a later analysis, tens of millions of unique TCR beta chains were counted across the 500 to 850 repertoires, and about 9.9 million of these chains were shared by at least two donors. To remove PCR and sequencing errors, raw reads were error-corrected and collapsed into unique sequences using a nearest-neighbor algorithm that merged closely related sequences. V, D and J gene segments were assigned by aligning CDR3 sequences to IMGT reference sequences. For a sequence to be retained, a match of at least six nucleotides was required to both a V gene segment and a J gene segment. Rearrangements were classified as productive when the CDR3 lacked stop codons and remained in frame with V and J, and all other rearrangements were classified as non-productive. Following IMGT convention, CDR3 was defined as the stretch from the second conserved V-encoded cysteine to the conserved J-encoded phenylalanine. The earlier analysis of 500 to 750 of the donors excluded any sequence lacking an unambiguous match to a single V gene segment. An earlier analysis of 587 of the donors called V segments functional above 56.7% productive rearrangements and segregating when the between-donor standard deviation exceeded 5%. A statistical classification framework was built for diagnosing cytomegalovirus status from the catalog of TCR beta chain sequences. V and J gene assignment, in a later analysis, came from comparing TCR nucleotide sequences with IMGT/GENE-DB human TR gene sequences. In a later analysis, CDR3 sequences and most-parsimonious VDJ recombination scenarios were assigned using the TCRdist pipeline. A later analysis defined each TCR beta chain by its CDR3 amino acid sequence plus V-gene family, and excluded reads lacking a unique V-gene family. In a later analysis, approximately 590 highly shared, low-generation-probability nucleotide sequences were removed to address suspected cross-contamination and a sequencing artifact. In a later analysis, a clonal expansion index was calculated for each public chain from normalized within-repertoire ranks of inferred template counts. In a later analysis, generation probabilities were computed with a VDJ recombination model fitted to out-of-frame rearrangements, and the resulting probabilities were checked against IGoR. In a later analysis, TCR-TCR, TCR-HLA and TCR-CMV co-occurrence was scored with hypergeometric tests, and a repertoire-size bias correction was applied to TCR pairs. A later analysis estimated false discovery rates by permuting HLA or CMV assignments 20 times. In a later analysis, co-occurring TCRs were grouped with DBSCAN, and TCRdist sequence similarity was added when clustering was performed within HLA-allele-positive subsets. Co-occurrence clustering excluded repertoires with fewer than 30,000 or more than 120,000 public chains, plus five with anomalous nucleotide sharing. Drawn from immuneACCESS, this table holds only the in-frame rearrangements with V and J called that TCRdb kept. Clones are partly lost; checked studies trace under half to an unresolved V gene and leave the rest unexplained. The V and J calls and clone size are taken from that table; D and trimming were inferred from the DNA. This sample is represented by roughly 120,000 clones; about four fifths of them were singletons. The biggest ten clones account for 0.85% to 1.3% of the sample.

With respect to this clone: Its recognized antigen is unknown. Per-base qualities were not stored, and no clone one base away is much larger.

Material: PBMCs. The sequence came from a human donor in good health. Recombination connected TRBV14 to TRBJ2-7, and TRBD2 matches 9 of the central bases. The nucleotide sequence is TGTGCCAGCAGAAGAGCGGGGGGATACGAGCAGTACTTC. It translates as CASRRAGGYEQYF.